The count of the clone carrying this T cell receptor (beta chain) is one. Its target is not known. V gave up 3 bases and J gave up 7 bases, with 10 bases separating them. The CDR3 contains 13 residues. CDR1 is MDHEN, CDR2 SYDVKM, per germline. Per the authors' pipeline: Filtering differed since immunoSEQ provided only junctions, with no quality scores. Sequenced by immunoSEQ multiplex PCR; TCRdb stores in-frame clones only, minus some. The V and J calls and clone size are taken from that table; D and trimming were inferred from the DNA. This table holds roughly 2,300,000 clones, 80% to 95% found once. This entry belongs to a study of shared clonotypes between healthy human individuals. Study-wide results and limits: A handful of donors had about 5.1% of their naive CD4 clonotypes in common.

Input material: naive CD4+ T cells from PBMCs. Subset noted: CD45RA+ positively selected. The rearrangement uses TRBV28 and TRBJ2-1; D is undetermined. This TCR was recovered from a man younger than 35 in good health. Some clones in this sample may be carry-over from other donors' samples. The CDR3 here is CASSFPLWNEQFF. In DNA, the CDR3 is TGTGCCAGCAGTTTTCCCCTTTGGAATGAGCAGTTCTTC.